This T cell receptor beta chain comes out of a study of T-cell memory formation after mild COVID-19. Study-wide findings and caveats: There was a balanced CD4/CD8 profile in clones contracting day 15 to 85, and later expanders leaned CD4+. Memory from before infection featured some responding clones, which suggests cross-reactive memory joined.

Each CDR3 protein gets one entry after TCRdb re-called the 5' RACE reads with MiXCR. The top ten clones hold 22% of a sample with a few hundred thousand distinct CDR3 sequences, over 15% of them seen once. The CDR3 has 14 residues. CDR1 SGHVS and CDR2 FNYEAQ come from the germline V gene. Trimming removed 6 bases at V and 2 bases at J, with 12 bases between. As to this clonotype: Its antigen remains unidentified.

The chain combines TRBV7-6 with TRBJ2-3, with a weak D call TRBD2 (6 bases). The source material was PBMCs or a T cell subset sorted from them (not recorded which). This clonotype was obtained from a young man who had mild COVID-19 (a few samples of this study predate the infection). Cell type and time point are not known. In DNA form, the CDR3 reads TGTGCCAGCAGTTCCGGGACTTACACAGATACGCAGTATTTT. Its protein is CASSSGTYTDTQYF. Complete variable domain (other parts from reference TRBV7-6 and TRBJ2-3): GAGVSQSPRYKVTKRGQDVALRCDPISGHVSLYWYRQALGQGPEFLTYFNYEAQQDKSGLPNDRFSAERPEGSISTLTIQRTEQRDSAMYRCASSSGTYTDTQYFGPGTRLTVL.